The next 26 T cell receptor beta chains were all read from a single sample in a study of breast tumors, draining lymph nodes, adjacent tissues. TCRdb re-analysed the multiplex PCR reads in MiXCR, keeping a single row per CDR3 protein. This table has 270,000 or so distinct CDR3 sequences, under 35% appearing once. Samples came from axillary lymph nodes draining the breast cancer. Input material: axillary lymph node tissue. The source of these receptors is a female donor with breast cancer. Some clones in this sample may be carry-over from other donors' samples.

This sequence joins TRBV20-1 and TRBJ2-7, with a tentative D call TRBD1 (6 bases). The CDR3 extends over 13 amino acids. V was cut by 6 bases and J by 10 bases, with 22 bases left in between. Germline CDR1 DFQATT, CDR2 SNEGSKA (reference sequence). This chain's CDR3 is CSASKGELGVQYF. CDR3 nucleotide sequence: TGCAGTGCCAGCAAGGGGGAACTTGGAGTACAGTACTTC.

This clonotype was seen just once. The chain employs TRBV6-5 and TRBJ2-7; D gene ambiguous. The CDR3 totals 15 residues. Trimming cost V 1 base and J 0 bases, with 10 bases left between them. The germline gives CDR1 MNHEY, CDR2 SVGAGI. The CDR3 reads CASSYLRPSSYEQYF. The CDR3 bases are TGTGCCAGCAGTTACTTGCGGCCGAGCTCCTACGAGCAGTACTTC.

This clonotype was counted at least ten times. V usage is TRBV7-2 and J usage is TRBJ1-2; D unresolved. Trimming shortened V by 2 bases and J by 8 bases, and 18 bases separated the two germline ends. The CDR3 contains 15 residues. Germline-derived CDR1 and CDR2 are SGHTA and FQGNSA. CDR3 amino acids: CASSLTPDGLGGYTF. Here the CDR3 DNA reads TGTGCCAGCAGCTTAACCCCGGACGGTTTGGGAGGCTACACCTTC.

The CDR3 DNA sequence: TGTGCCAGCAACGGTGGACAGGGGTACGGTCAGCCCCAGCATTTT. Amino acid sequence: CASNGGQGYGQPQHF. The chain joins TRBV7-3 to TRBJ1-5; 9 bases line up with TRBD1. The germline V gene encodes CDR1 SGHTA and CDR2 FQGTGA. This CDR3 comprises 15 residues. The V and J ends lost 7 bases and 6 bases, in that order; junction bases with no gene match: 10.

This clonotype was seen at least ten times. The chain has TRBV29-1 and TRBJ2-7; 11 nucleotides match TRBD2. The germline V gene encodes CDR1 SQVTM and CDR2 ANQGSEA. The CDR3 consists of 15 residues. Losses at the gene ends were 3 bases for V and 0 bases for J; bases not matched to a gene: 4. CDR3 in amino acids: CSVEETSGSSYEQYF. CDR3 bases: TGCAGCGTTGAGGAAACTAGCGGGAGCTCCTACGAGCAGTACTTC.

This rearrangement joins TRBV7-2 to TRBJ2-4; 14 bases are shared with TRBD2. V shed 4 bases and J 3 bases; nucleotides not matched to a gene: 11. CDR3 length: 19 residues. The germline gives CDR1 SGHTA, CDR2 FQGNSA. CDR3 region: CASSYGLAGGEVGKNIQYF. The CDR3 DNA reads TGTGCCAGCAGCTACGGACTAGCGGGAGGAGAGGTGGGCAAAAACATTCAGTACTTC.

Notes on this clonotype: This may be a read error: a much more frequent sequence differs by one nucleotide. This rearrangement joins TRBV20-1 to TRBJ2-1; perhaps TRBD1 as D (6 bases). The length of the CDR3 is 20 residues. Per the germline V gene, CDR1 is DFQATT and CDR2 is SNEGSKA (reference sequence). The CDR3 DNA reads as TGCAGTGCTAGCCTTACCCCCCACGTAGTTTGGACAATTGGGGACAATGAGCGGTTCTTC. Residues: CSASLTPHVVWTIGDNERFF.

Many counts were recorded for this clonotype. The junction departs from the called germline gene at one end, perhaps through a read error. V gene TRBV7-7 combines with J gene TRBJ1-3; tentative D call: TRBD1 (5 bases). CDR1 is SSHAT and CDR2 is FNYEAQ in the germline V gene (reference sequence). This CDR3 spans 13 amino acids. The CDR3 sequence: CASSSTEGNTIYF. DNA of the CDR3: TGTGCTAGCAGCTCGACAGAAGGAAACACCATATATTTT.

This clonotype was seen ten or more times. The chain links TRBV5-1 to TRBJ2-1, with 8 bases fitting TRBD2. The CDR3 has 15 amino acids. In germline, CDR1 is SGHRS, CDR2 YFSETQ. The J segment lost 7 bases and the V segment lost 3 bases, leaving 9 bases of the junction unmatched. The CDR3 nucleotides read TGCGCCAGCAGCTCCGGGACTAGAATTACGAATGAGCAGTTCTTC. Translation gives CASSSGTRITNEQFF.

Note on this clonotype: A much larger clone differs from this one at a single base, so this may be a read error. V usage is TRBV12-3 or TRBV12-4 and J usage is TRBJ2-7; D not certain. The CDR3 is 13 residues long. Between the trimmed V and J ends, which lost 6 bases and 5 bases, there was a span of 14 bases. The CDR3: CASRSSGNNEQYF. The CDR3, as DNA: TGTGCCAGCAGGAGCTCTGGGAATAACGAGCAGTACTTC.

This clonotype was seen more than once but under ten times. V gene TRBV28 combines with J gene TRBJ2-1; 7 bases are shared with TRBD1. Germline CDR1 reads MDHEN; CDR2 reads SYDVKM. This CDR3 contains 15 residues. The V gene end was trimmed by 8 bases and the J gene end by 7 bases; junction bases not matched to a gene: 14. CDR3 amino acids: CASGNLQGWGNEQFF. CDR3 bases: TGTGCCAGCGGGAATTTACAGGGGTGGGGGAATGAGCAGTTCTTC.

The V gene is TRBV7-8, the J gene TRBJ2-5; D might be TRBD2 (6 bases). From germline, CDR1 is SGHVS and CDR2 FQNEAQ. This CDR3 contains 15 residues. V was shortened by 1 base and J by 5 bases, with 14 bases between the two germline ends. The CDR3 is CASSLGRGVRETQYF. The CDR3 region has the DNA TGTGCCAGCAGCTTAGGTCGCGGGGTCCGGGAGACCCAGTACTTC.

The J gene is TRBJ2-4, the V gene TRBV5-1; TRBD1 is a possible D gene (6 bases). Germline CDR1 is SGHRS and CDR2 is YFSETQ. The CDR3 loop spans 16 amino acids. V lost 3 bases and J 6 bases, leaving 19 bases between the germline ends. The chain's CDR3 is CASSSTGRRPRNIQYF. As DNA, the CDR3 is TGCGCCAGCAGCTCTACAGGGCGGCGGCCCAGAAACATTCAGTACTTC.

This clonotype was observed many times. The chain links TRBV5-1 to TRBJ2-7, with 13 bases identical to TRBD2. The CDR3 has 16 residues. The V and J ends lost 4 bases and 0 bases, in that order; junction bases with no gene match: 4. CDR1 is SGHRS, CDR2 YFSETQ, per germline. CDR3 bases: TGCGCCAGCAGCCCGGGACTAGCGGGACGCTCCTACGAGCAGTACTTC. Protein sequence: CASSPGLAGRSYEQYF.

This clonotype was counted at least ten times. The chain employs TRBV12-3 or TRBV12-4 and TRBJ1-3, with TRBD1 as a possible D gene (5 bases). Deletions cut 5 bases from V and 0 bases from J, with 11 bases between. The CDR3 extends over 15 amino acids. The CDR3 loop reads CASSSTGLSGNTIYF. CDR3 DNA sequence: TGTGCCAGCAGTAGTACAGGACTCTCTGGAAACACCATATATTTT.

This clonotype was detected a few times. This may arise from a read error, as a much more abundant clone is one base away. In this CDR3 the conserved last residue, phenylalanine or tryptophan, is missing, so a read error is likely. The V call is TRBV7-9, the J call TRBJ2-1; 9 bases map to TRBD2. Trimming removed 1 base from V and 7 bases from J; junction bases left unmatched: 2. Looked up from germline, CDR1 is SEHNR and CDR2 is FQNEAQ (reference sequence). This CDR3 is 14 amino acids long. The CDR3 nucleotides read TGTGCCAGCAGCTTAGGCGGGAGGGTGAATGAGCAGTTCCTC. Its protein product is CASSLGGRVNEQFL.

This clonotype has ten or more counts. The V gene is TRBV6-2 or TRBV6-3, the J gene TRBJ2-5, with 9 bases fitting TRBD2. This CDR3 is 16 amino acids long. Germline CDR1 and CDR2: MNHEY and SVGEGT. Germline trimming cut 2 bases from V and 4 bases from J; bases unmatched to any gene: 8. Here the CDR3 DNA reads TGTGCCAGCAGTTACCCGAACTGGACTAGCGTAGAGACCCAGTACTTC. Its translation is CASSYPNWTSVETQYF.

A note on this clonotype: A clone one base away is much larger, so this may be a read error. V gene TRBV20-1 combines with J gene TRBJ2-1; D is uncertain. The CDR3 sequence is 13 residues long. Germline lookup yields CDR1 DFQATT and CDR2 SNEGSKA (reference sequence). As DNA, the CDR3 is TGCAGTGCTAAATCCTCGCCCTACAATGCGCAGTTCTTC. Translated, it gives CSAKSSPYNAQFF.

The genes are TRBV3-1 and TRBJ2-7; 7 nucleotides match TRBD2. The CDR3 loop spans 15 amino acids. Germline CDR1 is LGHDT and CDR2 is YNNKEL (reference sequence). The J segment lost 0 bases and the V segment lost 4 bases, leaving 6 bases of the junction unmatched. CDR3 bases: TGTGCCAGCAGCCCCCCTAGCGGAAGCTCCTACGAGCAGTACTTC. Protein sequence: CASSPPSGSSYEQYF.

The table lists this clonotype with many counts. The chain has TRBV11-2 and TRBJ1-1, with a tentative D call TRBD1 (6 bases). The V and J ends lost 6 bases and 4 bases respectively, with 18 bases between them. Germline V CDR1 and CDR2: SGHAT, FQNNGV. The CDR3 runs 15 residues. CDR3 DNA: TGTGCCAGCAGTTCTACGATTGGACAGAGCACTGAAGCTTTCTTT. Amino acids: CASSSTIGQSTEAFF.

The sample holds a few counts of this clonotype. A much larger clonotype is one base distant, so this may be a read error. The rearrangement links TRBV7-3 to TRBJ2-2; D is possibly TRBD2 (6 bases). This CDR3 has 17 residues. V lost 5 bases, J lost 12 bases, and 28 bases lay in between. Looked up from germline, CDR1 is SGHTA and CDR2 is FQGTGA. The CDR3 DNA is TGTGCCAGCAGCCCAAATTTCGGGAGTGTCGCGGCGGGGCAGCTGTTTTTT. This encodes CASSPNFGSVAAGQLFF.

This clonotype was seen at least ten times. This sequence joins TRBV5-6 and TRBJ1-4; D is ambiguous. There are 14 residues in the CDR3. Trimming pared 5 bases from V and 0 bases from J, leaving 8 bases between. CDR1 and CDR2 from the germline V gene are SGHDT and YYEEEE. The CDR3 sequence: CASRDGATNEKLFF. DNA for the CDR3: TGTGCCAGCAGGGACGGGGCAACTAATGAAAAACTGTTTTTT.

This clonotype was observed at least ten times. The CDR3 here is CASVQGYFSYEQYF. The CDR3, as DNA: TGTGCTAGTGTCCAGGGTTACTTCTCCTACGAGCAGTACTTC. J is TRBJ2-7 and V is TRBV12-5; the D gene is possibly TRBD1 (5 bases). Trimming pared 7 bases from V and 0 bases from J, leaving 13 bases between. The germline V gene has CDR1 LGHNT and CDR2 FRNRAP. The CDR3 totals 14 residues.

On this clonotype: This may stem from a read error, because a much larger clone lies one nucleotide away. The chain uses TRBV20-1 and TRBJ1-2; TRBD1 might be the D (6 bases). This CDR3 has 14 amino acids. Germline V lookup: CDR1 DFQATT, CDR2 SNEGSKA (reference sequence). With 4 bases removed from V and 4 bases from J, the gap between germline ends came to 16 bases. The DNA for the CDR3 is TGCAGTGCTACATTAGCTGGGACACCCTATGGCTACACCTTC. Its protein product is CSATLAGTPYGYTF.

The V gene is TRBV6-2 or TRBV6-3, the J gene TRBJ1-3; 7 nucleotides agree with TRBD1. V trimming: 4 bases; J trimming: 0 bases; junction bases outside the gene matches: 6. CDR1 MNHEY and CDR2 SVGEGT come from the germline V gene. This CDR3 has 16 residues. CDR3 DNA sequence: TGTGCCAGCAGTTCCGGGACAGACCTCTCTGGAAACACCATATATTTT. It codes for CASSSGTDLSGNTIYF.

This clonotype appeared many times. The chain couples TRBV12-5 to TRBJ1-4; the D is unclear. With 2 bases removed from V and 3 bases from J, the gap between germline ends came to 19 bases. Germline V gene data show CDR1 as LGHNT and CDR2 as FRNRAP. This CDR3 is built from 18 residues. The CDR3 coding sequence is TGTGCTAGTGGTTTGAGGCCCCCCACTGCGGAGGCTAATGAAAAACTGTTTTTT. This encodes CASGLRPPTAEANEKLFF.